Below, one T cell receptor beta chain is given with its context. This entry belongs to a study of control samples from healthy donors and cancer patients. Germline-derived CDR1 and CDR2 are SGHDN and FVKESK. The CDR3 runs to 16 residues. Trimming cost V 0 bases and J 4 bases, with 15 bases left between them. Sequencing was performed with immunoSEQ multiplex PCR; in TCRdb, only in-frame clones are kept and a portion is missing. Of approximately 100,000 clones listed, 82% are singletons. The sample consisted of blood. This TCR came from a man in his 60s in good health. The gene calls are TRBV14 and TRBJ1-2, with D unresolved. CDR3 nucleotides: TGTGCCAGCAGCCAAGACGACGAGGGTTCAATCTATGGCTACACCTTC. Translated: CASSQDDEGSIYGYTF.